This T cell receptor beta chain was sequenced in a study of T cell responses to AZD1222 COVID-19 vaccine. General study findings and limits: Clonal diversity was possibly underestimated, and white British individuals and females predominated among donors.

The table came from immunoSEQ multiplex PCR; TCRdb's copy has only in-frame clones and leaves some out. The data contain 110,000 or so clones, around 90% of them seen just once; the ten biggest clones take up roughly 5.3%. The germline CDR1 and CDR2 sequences are KGHSH and LQKENI. V trimming: 8 bases; J trimming: 9 bases; junction bases outside the gene matches: 6. The CDR3 loop spans 14 amino acids. Note on this clone: Antigen: not known.

The sequence derives from an adult in good health. The V call is TRBV18, the J call TRBJ2-1; 14 nucleotides match TRBD2. Material: peripheral blood, obtained on day 0 of AZD1222 vaccination. CDR3 sequence (DNA): TGTGCCAGCCAGAGACTAGCGGGAGGGCTTGAGCAGTTCTTC. It codes for CASQRLAGGLEQFF. Variable domain in full (rest from reference TRBV18 and TRBJ2-1): NAGVMQNPRHLVRRRGQEARLRCSPMKGHSHVYWYRQLPEEGLKFMVYLQKENIIDESGMPKERFSAEFPKEGPSILRIQQVVRGDSAAYFCASQRLAGGLEQFFGPGTRLTVL.